This TCR beta chain was captured in a study of technical replicates of blood from a few donors. Trimming removed 3 bases from V and 4 bases from J, with 9 bases in between. CDR3 size: 13 residues. Germline V gene lookup returns CDR1 SEHNR and CDR2 FQNEAQ (reference sequence). This clone was recorded only once. Using immunoSEQ multiplex PCR, the repertoire was profiled, and TCRdb retains in-frame clones only, with some absent. The table includes some 76,000 clones, 95% to 98% detected once. The sequencing input was T cells isolated from PBMCs. This chain uses TRBV7-9 with TRBJ1-2, with TRBD1 as a possible D gene (5 bases). The clonotype originates from a human donor in good health. The CDR3 reads CASSLEQGYGYTF. In DNA form, the CDR3 reads TGTGCCAGCAGCTTGGAGCAGGGCTATGGCTACACCTTC.